What follows are 20 T cell receptor beta chains derived from one specimen sequenced in a study of human versus mouse CDR3 diversity and MHC coevolution. TCRdb's copy holds only in-frame clones and misses some; the assay was immunoSEQ multiplex PCR. The table shows approximately 81,000 clones, with about 93% occurring only once. Sequencing was performed on naive CD4+ T cells from blood. Indicated subset: CD45RO-negative CD62L-positive naive CD4 T cells. The receptors come from a person between 25 and 70 years old in good health.

The chain links TRBV19 to TRBJ2-3, with D tentatively TRBD2 (7 bases). Germline assignment: CDR1 LNHDA and CDR2 SQIVND (reference sequence). There are 15 residues in the CDR3. The germline V and J ends were trimmed by 5 bases and 3 bases, with 15 bases remaining between them. This CDR3 reads CASSLSGGRTDTQYF. As DNA, the CDR3 is TGTGCCAGTAGTCTCTCCGGGGGGCGGACAGATACGCAGTATTTT.

This chain uses TRBV29-1 with TRBJ2-2, with 7 positions matching TRBD2. Looked up from germline, CDR1 is SQVTM and CDR2 is ANQGSEA. J gave up 6 bases and V 7 bases, and 8 bases lay outside the gene matches. This CDR3 has 13 amino acids. The DNA of the CDR3 is TGCAGCGGGCTTGGGGGGGGTTCCGGGGAGCTGTTTTTT. It translates to CSGLGGGSGELFF.

CDR3 region: CSAGVALGYTF. For the CDR3, the DNA is TGCAGCGCGGGGGTAGCTCTTGGCTACACCTTC. J is TRBJ1-2 and V is TRBV29-1, with a possible D match to TRBD1 (5 bases). This CDR3 spans 11 amino acids. Trimming left V 7 bases short and J 7 bases short, with 13 bases between. Germline-derived CDR1 and CDR2 are SQVTM and ANQGSEA.

The chain combines TRBV28 with TRBJ2-1; 13 bases map to TRBD2. V lost 10 bases to trimming and J lost 4 bases; unmatched junction nucleotides: 4. Germline V CDR1 and CDR2: MDHEN, SYDVKM. The CDR3 has 14 amino acids. CDR3 amino acids: CATGTSGVYNEQFF. The CDR3 nucleotides are TGTGCCACCGGGACTAGCGGGGTGTACAATGAGCAGTTCTTC.

This clone was recorded once. The chain joins TRBV6-6 to TRBJ2-1; maybe TRBD2 (6 bases). V was trimmed by 2 bases and J by 1 base, leaving 9 bases between them. The CDR3 totals 15 residues. Germline V gene lookup returns CDR1 MNHNY and CDR2 SVGAGI (reference sequence). CDR3 protein: CASSYVGLSYNEQFF. The DNA for the CDR3 is TGTGCCAGCAGTTACGTGGGACTTTCCTACAATGAGCAGTTCTTC.

The genes are TRBV28 and TRBJ1-2; 7 bases align to TRBD1. The germline gives CDR1 MDHEN, CDR2 SYDVKM. CDR3 length: 13 amino acids. Losses at the gene ends were 10 bases for V and 4 bases for J; bases not matched to a gene: 9. CDR3 coding DNA: TGTGCCACCTACTGGGACAGTCTCTATGGCTACACCTTC. Residues: CATYWDSLYGYTF.

The chain carries TRBV6-1 and TRBJ2-2; TRBD1 aligns across 7 bases. The CDR3 covers 15 residues. CDR1 is MNHNS and CDR2 is SASEGT in the germline V gene. J lost 5 bases, V lost 7 bases, and 10 bases had no gene match. The CDR3 coding sequence is TGTGCCAGCATCTTTGACAGGGTTGGGACCGGGGAGCTGTTTTTT. It encodes CASIFDRVGTGELFF.

The chain links TRBV11-2 to TRBJ1-6; D gene uncertain. This CDR3 has 15 amino acids. From germline, CDR1 is SGHAT and CDR2 FQNNGV. Trimming left V 1 base short and J 2 bases short, with 6 bases between. Here the CDR3 reads CASSLGAAYNSPLHF. The CDR3 DNA sequence: TGTGCCAGCAGCTTAGGCGCTGCCTATAATTCACCCCTCCACTTT.

The gene calls are TRBV9 and TRBJ2-7, with 9 bases lining up with TRBD2. The V gene end was trimmed by 0 bases and the J gene end by 4 bases; junction bases not matched to a gene: 5. This CDR3 comprises 15 residues. The germline V gene has CDR1 SGDLS and CDR2 YYNGEE. The CDR3 DNA reads as TGTGCCAGCAGCGTAGATGGCGGGAGGGGGTACGAGCAGTACTTC. Encoded protein: CASSVDGGRGYEQYF.

The rearrangement uses TRBV7-9 and TRBJ1-1, with 7 positions matching TRBD1. The CDR3 totals 15 residues. In germline, CDR1 is SEHNR, CDR2 FQNEAQ (reference sequence). Trimming at V came to 1 base and at J to 0 bases, leaving 2 bases not matched to a gene. The DNA for the CDR3 is TGTGCCAGCAGCTTAGGGGGACAGATGAACACTGAAGCTTTCTTT. This gives the protein CASSLGGQMNTEAFF. The variable domain in full, with the rest retrieved from reference TRBV7-9 and TRBJ1-1, is DTGVSQNPRHKITKRGQNVTFRCDPISEHNRLYWYRQTLGQGPEFLTYFQNEAQLEKSRLLSDRFSAERPKGSFSTLEIQRTEQGDSAMYLCASSLGGQMNTEAFFGQGTRLTVV.

The chain links TRBV6-5 to TRBJ1-5; 7 bases fit TRBD1. Germline CDR1 reads MNHEY; CDR2 reads SVGAGI. V lost 2 bases and J lost 6; bases outside the gene matches: 1. The length of the CDR3 is 13 residues. The CDR3 bases are TGTGCCAGCAGTTACGCAGGGGGTCAGCCCCAGCATTTT. It yields the protein CASSYAGGQPQHF.

The chain has TRBV27 and TRBJ1-4; tentatively, D is TRBD1 (5 bases). Trimming pared 5 bases from V and 8 bases from J, leaving 12 bases between. Germline V gives CDR1 MNHEY, CDR2 SMNVEV (reference sequence). The CDR3 sequence is 13 residues long. The CDR3 sequence is CASSHQYREKLFF. The DNA of the CDR3 is TGTGCCAGCAGTCATCAATACAGGGAAAAACTGTTTTTT.

The J gene is TRBJ1-1, the V gene TRBV27; 7 bases align to TRBD1. Germline CDR1 MNHEY, CDR2 SMNVEV (reference sequence). The CDR3 runs to 13 residues. Losses at the gene ends were 5 bases for V and 1 base for J; bases not matched to a gene: 1. CDR3 nucleotide sequence: TGTGCCAGCAGTGGGACAGAGAACACTGAAGCTTTCTTT. Translating it yields CASSGTENTEAFF.

This chain links TRBV11-3 with TRBJ2-5; TRBD2 aligns across 8 bases. The V gene end was trimmed by 1 base and the J gene end by 5 bases; junction bases not matched to a gene: 6. The CDR3 loop spans 15 amino acids. CDR1 is SGHNT and CDR2 is YENEEA in the germline V gene. CDR3 protein: CASSLAGGEEETQYF. CDR3 sequence (DNA): TGTGCCAGCAGCTTAGCGGGAGGGGAGGAGGAGACCCAGTACTTC.

The CDR3 region is CASTYTGPSSGANVLTF. The CDR3 nucleotides are TGTGCCAGCACCTATACAGGACCCTCCTCTGGGGCCAACGTCCTGACTTTC. This rearrangement joins TRBV7-3 to TRBJ2-6; weak D call: TRBD1 (5 bases). Trimming shortened V by 7 bases and J by 0 bases, and 16 bases separated the two germline ends. Germline V gene data show CDR1 as SGHTA and CDR2 as FQGTGA. This CDR3 region has 17 residues. Full variable domain (rest looked up from reference TRBV7-3 and TRBJ2-6): GAGVSQTPSNKVTEKGKYVELRCDPISGHTALYWYRQSLGQGPEFLIYFQGTGAADDSGLPNDRFFAVRPEGSVSTLKIQRTERGDSAVYLCASTYTGPSSGANVLTFGAGSRLTVL.

As concerns this clone: The sample carries other DNA sequences with the same CDR3. This chain links TRBV7-3 with TRBJ2-1; 10 positions match TRBD2. The CDR3 has 15 residues. The germline V gene has CDR1 SGHTA and CDR2 FQGTGA. J lost 2 bases, V lost 5 bases, and 3 bases had no gene match. The CDR3 region has the DNA TGTGCCAGCAGCCCTACTAGCGGGGCCTACAATGAGCAGTTCTTC. It specifies CASSPTSGAYNEQFF.

The chain has TRBV19 and TRBJ2-7; a weak D match, TRBD1 (6 bases). Trimming pared 3 bases from V and 4 bases from J, leaving 13 bases between. Germline V CDR1 and CDR2: LNHDA, SQIVND (reference sequence). This CDR3 spans 14 amino acids. The CDR3 coding sequence is TGTGCCAGTAGTATCGTCGGACAGCCGTACGAGCAGTACTTC. This sequence encodes CASSIVGQPYEQYF.

The chain carries TRBV5-1 and TRBJ2-4; perhaps TRBD1 as D (6 bases). Germline assignment: CDR1 SGHRS and CDR2 YFSETQ. The CDR3 extends over 15 amino acids. With 3 bases removed from V and 0 bases from J, the gap between germline ends came to 10 bases. CDR3 nucleotides: TGCGCCAGCAGCTCTTACAGGGCAGCCAAAAACATTCAGTACTTC. This sequence encodes CASSSYRAAKNIQYF.

The chain couples TRBV2 to TRBJ1-2; D call uncertain. This CDR3 has 11 residues. Germline CDR1 is SNHLY and CDR2 is FYNNEI. The germline V and J ends were trimmed by 8 bases and 5 bases, with 9 bases remaining between them. The CDR3 region is CASGRNYGYTF. The CDR3 coding sequence is TGTGCCAGCGGCCGCAATTATGGCTACACCTTC.

The chain links TRBV5-1 to TRBJ2-5; 12 bases are shared with TRBD2. The CDR3 loop spans 16 amino acids. Germline CDR1 SGHRS, CDR2 YFSETQ. J was trimmed by 11 bases and V by 4 bases; bases with no gene match: 15. The DNA for the CDR3 is TGCGCCAGCAGCCCGGGACTAGCGGGCGTACGGGGGGAGCAGTACTTC. Translated, it gives CASSPGLAGVRGEQYF. Variable domain in full (rest from reference TRBV5-1 and TRBJ2-5): KAGVTQTPRYLIKTRGQQVTLSCSPISGHRSVSWYQQTPGQGLQFLFEYFSETQRNKGNFPGRFSGRQFSNSRSEMNVSTLELGDSALYLCASSPGLAGVRGEQYFGPGTRLLVL.